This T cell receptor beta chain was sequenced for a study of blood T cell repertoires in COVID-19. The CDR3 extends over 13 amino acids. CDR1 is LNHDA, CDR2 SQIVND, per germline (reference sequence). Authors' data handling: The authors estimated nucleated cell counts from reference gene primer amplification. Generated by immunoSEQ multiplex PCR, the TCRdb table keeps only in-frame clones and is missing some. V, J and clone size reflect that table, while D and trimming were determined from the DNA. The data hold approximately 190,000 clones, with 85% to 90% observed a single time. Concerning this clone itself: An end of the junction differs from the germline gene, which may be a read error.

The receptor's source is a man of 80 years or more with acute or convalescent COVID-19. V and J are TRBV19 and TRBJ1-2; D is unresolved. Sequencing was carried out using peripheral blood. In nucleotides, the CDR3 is TGTGCCAGTAGTAGGATCACCAACTATGGTTACACCTTC. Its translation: CASSRITNYGYTF. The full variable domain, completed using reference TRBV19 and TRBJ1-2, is DGGITQSPKYLFRKEGQNVTLSCEQNLNHDAMYWYRQDPGQGLRLIYYSQIVNDFQKGDIAEGYSVSREKKESFPLTVTSAQKNPTAFYLCASSRITNYGYTFGSGTRLTVV.